This T cell receptor beta chain was found in a study of shared clonotypes between healthy human individuals. Points from the study as a whole: Limited genetic and exposure-history diversity came from having few donors.

To note about this clone: Its antigen is not known.

The investigators split CD4+ cells into a CD45RA+ naive subset and a CD45RA-negative memory subset. Germline CDR1 is GTSNPN and CDR2 is SVGIG (reference sequence). The CDR3 totals 15 residues. V was clipped by 0 bases and J by 0 bases, with 10 bases between them. As originally analysed: Sequence data from immunoSEQ were junction-only and lacked quality scores; consequently, filtering differed. Libraries were prepared by immunoSEQ multiplex PCR; TCRdb keeps only in-frame clonotypes and omits some of them. V and J calls and clone size are as listed in that table; D and trimming were resolved from the DNA. The data hold a few million clones, with approximately 96% observed a single time.

The sequenced sample was naive CD4+ T cells sorted from blood. Subset defined: CD45RA+ positively selected. The source of this sequence is a young man in good health. J is TRBJ2-3 and V is TRBV30; a possible D gene is TRBD1 (5 bases). As DNA, the CDR3 is TGTGCCTGGAGTGTACAATCAGGGAGCACAGATACGCAGTATTTT. It is translated as CAWSVQSGSTDTQYF.